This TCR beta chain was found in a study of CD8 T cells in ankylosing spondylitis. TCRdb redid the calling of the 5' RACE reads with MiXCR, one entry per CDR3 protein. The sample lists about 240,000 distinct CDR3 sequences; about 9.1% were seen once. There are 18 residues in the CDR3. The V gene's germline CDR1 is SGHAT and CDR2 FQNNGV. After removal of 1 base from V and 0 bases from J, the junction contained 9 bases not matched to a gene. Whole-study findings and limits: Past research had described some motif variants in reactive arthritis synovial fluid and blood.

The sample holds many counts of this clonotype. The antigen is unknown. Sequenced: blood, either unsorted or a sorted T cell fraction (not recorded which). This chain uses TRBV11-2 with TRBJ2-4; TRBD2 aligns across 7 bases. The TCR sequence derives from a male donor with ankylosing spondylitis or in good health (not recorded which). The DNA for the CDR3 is TGTGCCAGCAGCTTAGTAGGTCTAGCGGACCTAGCCAAAAACATTCAGTACTTC. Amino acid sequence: CASSLVGLADLAKNIQYF.